The T cell receptor beta chain described here comes from a study of T cell changes during pregnancy in multiple sclerosis. The repertoire was sequenced with immunoSEQ multiplex PCR; TCRdb's copy has only in-frame clones and lacks some. The data show roughly 110,000 clones, approximately 90% seen once. V was pared by 6 bases and J by 0 bases, with 9 bases of the junction left unmatched. Germline V gene data show CDR1 as SGHTA and CDR2 as FQGTGA. CDR3 length: 18 residues. The chain is built from TRBV7-3 and TRBJ2-1, with 12 positions matching TRBD2. The material was peripheral blood, obtained in the third trimester of pregnancy. This TCR was sampled from a female donor with multiple sclerosis, enrolled in a pregnancy study. The CDR3 loop is CASSLLAGGLSSYNEQFF. As DNA, the CDR3 is TGTGCCAGCAGTCTCCTAGCGGGGGGGCTAAGCTCCTACAATGAGCAGTTCTTC.